These 32 T cell receptor beta chains were sequenced from one sample in a study of T cell repertoires in urothelial bladder cancer. Generated by immunoSEQ multiplex PCR, the TCRdb table keeps only in-frame clones and is missing some. The table lists about 11,000 clones, 68% of them singletons. Input material: tumor-infiltrating cells from bladder cancer. The receptors were sampled from a human donor with a benign inflammatory bladder lesion.

This clone was recorded once. V gene TRBV6-6 combines with J gene TRBJ1-1, with D unresolved. Trimming pared 2 bases from V and 11 bases from J, leaving 9 bases between. The CDR3 runs 11 residues. The germline CDR1 and CDR2 sequences are MNHNY and SVGAGI (reference sequence). The DNA of the CDR3 is TGTGCCAGCAGTTACGCGGGCGACGCTTTCTTT. Its protein product is CASSYAGDAFF.

Within the sample, this clone is medium-sized. V gene TRBV2 combines with J gene TRBJ1-6; D gene unclear. Trimming removed 7 bases from V and 8 bases from J, with 15 bases in between. The CDR3 runs 14 residues. CDR1 is SNHLY and CDR2 is FYNNEI in the germline V gene. The CDR3: CASKRERADSPLHF. The CDR3 DNA follows: TGTGCCAGCAAAAGGGAAAGGGCAGATTCACCCCTCCACTTT.

The chain couples TRBV2 to TRBJ1-2; maybe TRBD1 (5 bases). The length of the CDR3 is 14 residues. Germline values: CDR1 SNHLY, CDR2 FYNNEI. Trimming stripped 5 bases from V and 8 bases from J, with 18 bases between. The CDR3 region is CASSSWTTTGGYTF. The CDR3 nucleotides are TGTGCCAGCAGTAGTTGGACAACCACTGGGGGCTACACCTTC.

The V gene is TRBV5-6, the J gene TRBJ2-5; 7 nucleotides line up with TRBD1. From germline, CDR1 is SGHDT and CDR2 YYEEEE. This CDR3 comprises 16 residues. The V gene end was trimmed by 2 bases and the J gene end by 2 bases; junction bases not matched to a gene: 9. The CDR3 reads CASSFQTGTVQETQYF. The DNA for the CDR3 is TGTGCCAGCAGCTTCCAAACCGGGACAGTTCAAGAGACCCAGTACTTC.

This clone was detected only once. This chain connects TRBV11-2 to TRBJ2-1; no clear D. Deletions cut 5 bases from V and 9 bases from J, with 11 bases between. Germline values: CDR1 SGHAT, CDR2 FQNNGV. This CDR3 comprises 12 residues. The CDR3 here is CASSRWVIEQFF. In nucleotides, the CDR3 is TGTGCCAGCAGCCGCTGGGTGATTGAGCAGTTCTTC.

The chain employs TRBV14 and TRBJ1-1, with a tentative D call TRBD1 (5 bases). This CDR3 comprises 14 residues. V shed 4 bases and J shed 6 bases, with 15 bases lying between them. CDR1 is SGHDN and CDR2 is FVKESK in the germline V gene. CDR3 protein: CASSPPGGVAEAFF. The CDR3 nucleotides are TGTGCCAGCAGCCCGCCGGGGGGAGTGGCTGAAGCTTTCTTT.

There are a few counts of this clone. This CDR3 reads CASRYTGGDQPQHF. CDR3 DNA: TGTGCCAGCAGGTACACAGGGGGCGATCAGCCCCAGCATTTT. The genes are TRBV6-6 and TRBJ1-5; TRBD1 matches 9 bases. The germline V gene encodes CDR1 MNHNY and CDR2 SVGAGI (reference sequence). The CDR3 contains 14 residues. The J segment lost 5 bases and the V segment lost 6 bases, leaving 5 bases of the junction unmatched.

The V gene is TRBV4-2, the J gene TRBJ1-4; 9 nucleotides agree with TRBD1. V trimming: 6 bases; J trimming: 5 bases; junction bases outside the gene matches: 7. This CDR3 comprises 15 residues. Germline V gene data show CDR1 as LGHNA and CDR2 as YNFKEQ. The CDR3 spells CASSQRGQGNEKLFF. Written as DNA, the CDR3 is TGTGCCAGCAGTCAAAGAGGACAGGGGAATGAAAAACTGTTTTTT.

V is TRBV7-8 and J is TRBJ2-5; no clear D gene. Germline V CDR1 and CDR2: SGHVS, FQNEAQ. The CDR3 runs to 12 residues. The germline V and J ends were trimmed by 4 bases and 2 bases, with 5 bases remaining between them. CDR3 amino acids: CASSSLQETQYF. CDR3 in DNA: TGTGCCAGCAGCTCGCTTCAAGAGACCCAGTACTTC.

This clone was seen only once. The chain carries TRBV20-1 and TRBJ2-5; tentatively, D is TRBD2 (5 bases). The V end was cut by 1 base, the J end by 5 bases, with 5 bases between. The CDR3 is made up of 11 amino acids. Germline V gene data show CDR1 as DFQATT and CDR2 as SNEGSKA (reference sequence). The CDR3 reads CSARGRETQYF. The CDR3 nucleotides read TGCAGTGCTAGAGGGAGGGAGACCCAGTACTTC.

The chain employs TRBV20-1 and TRBJ1-1; D uncertain. V lost 3 bases and J 7 bases, leaving 6 bases between the germline ends. The CDR3 is 10 residues long. The germline CDR1 and CDR2 sequences are DFQATT and SNEGSKA (reference sequence). The DNA of the CDR3 is TGCAGTGCTAGTCTGGATGAAGCTTTCTTT. Protein: CSASLDEAFF.

This clone was seen a single time. The chain uses TRBV6-5 and TRBJ2-2; 10 positions match TRBD1. Germline-derived CDR1 and CDR2 are MNHEY and SVGAGI. The ends lost 5 bases at V and 7 bases at J; junction bases unmatched: 4. This CDR3 region has 14 residues. The CDR3 region has the DNA TGTGCCAGCAGTCGACAGGGGGCAAGCGGGGAGCTGTTTTTT. Translated: CASSRQGASGELFF.

This clone has just a few counts. The V and J genes are TRBV6-4 and TRBJ2-1, with TRBD2 as a possible D gene (6 bases). CDR1 is MRHNA and CDR2 is SNTAGT in the germline V gene. The V gene lost 5 bases and the J gene lost 6 bases, with 8 bases spanning the gap. CDR3 length: 12 amino acids. Written as DNA, the CDR3 is TGTGCCAGCAGTTCTAGCGCCAATGAGCAGTTCTTC. Translation gives CASSSSANEQFF.

The chain is built from TRBV6-5 and TRBJ2-7, with D hard to call. Between the trimmed V and J ends, which lost 2 bases and 2 bases, there was a span of 7 bases. The germline CDR1 and CDR2 sequences are MNHEY and SVGAGI. This CDR3 contains 13 residues. CDR3 nucleotide sequence: TGTGCCAGCAGTTACCCTGGGGCCTACGAGCAGTACTTC. Amino acids: CASSYPGAYEQYF.

This clone was recorded a few times. V is TRBV5-1 and J is TRBJ1-6, with D perhaps matching TRBD1 (5 bases). Germline lookup yields CDR1 SGHRS and CDR2 YFSETQ. The V and J ends lost 4 bases and 8 bases respectively, with 19 bases between them. The CDR3 loop spans 16 amino acids. CDR3 DNA: TGCGCCAGCAGCACTGTGGCCGGGGGACGCGATTCACCCCTCCACTTT. It codes for CASSTVAGGRDSPLHF.

The chain combines TRBV5-1 with TRBJ1-2, with 9 bases fitting TRBD1. Germline trimming cut 3 bases from V and 2 bases from J; bases unmatched to any gene: 2. CDR1 and CDR2 from the germline V gene are SGHRS and YFSETQ. The CDR3 loop spans 14 amino acids. The CDR3, as DNA: TGCGCCAGCAGCTCCGGGACAGGGAACTATGGCTACACCTTC. Residues: CASSSGTGNYGYTF.

As concerns this clone: A much larger clone lies a single base off, so this may be a read error. The chain employs TRBV4-2 and TRBJ1-1; D is uncertain. The CDR3 is made up of 13 amino acids. Per germline, CDR1 LGHNA and CDR2 YNFKEQ. Trimming took 3 bases from V and 8 from J, leaving 13 bases between them. CDR3 sequence (DNA): TGTGCCAGCAGCCAGGCCCTGACCGGGGAAGCTTTCTTT. The encoded protein is CASSQALTGEAFF.

This chain's CDR3 is CASSLDPTGLYNEQFF. The CDR3 DNA is TGTGCCAGCAGCTTGGATCCCACGGGTCTCTACAATGAGCAGTTCTTC. The chain has TRBV5-5 and TRBJ2-1, with no clear D. Trimming pared 0 bases from V and 3 bases from J, leaving 13 bases between. Per germline, CDR1 SGHKS and CDR2 YYEKEE (reference sequence). CDR3 length: 16 residues. Based on the CDR3 plus reference TRBV5-5 and TRBJ2-1, the full variable domain is DAGVTQSPTHLIKTRGQQVTLRCSPISGHKSVSWYQQVLGQGPQFIFQYYEKEERGRGNFPDRFSARQFPNYSSELNVNALLLGDSALYLCASSLDPTGLYNEQFFGPGTRLTVL.

The rearrangement links TRBV19 to TRBJ2-7; a possible D gene is TRBD2 (5 bases). V was pared by 7 bases and J by 2 bases, with 27 bases between. Germline V gene lookup returns CDR1 LNHDA and CDR2 SQIVND (reference sequence). The CDR3 loop spans 18 amino acids. The CDR3 DNA reads as TGTGCCAGTACTCATTGTAGGGTGCAGCGAGGGCTCCCCTACGAGCAGTACTTC. Amino acids: CASTHCRVQRGLPYEQYF.

The rearrangement uses TRBV10-3 and TRBJ1-2, with D maybe TRBD1 (6 bases). Deletions cut 5 bases from V and 0 bases from J, with 10 bases between. Germline-derived CDR1 and CDR2 are ENHRY and SYGVKD. CDR3 length: 14 amino acids. Here the CDR3 reads CAISLQGANYGYTF. Written as DNA, the CDR3 is TGTGCCATCAGTTTACAGGGCGCTAACTATGGCTACACCTTC.

This clone was seen just once. The V and J genes are TRBV9 and TRBJ2-3; D unresolved. The CDR3 runs 14 residues. The V gene lost 3 bases and the J gene lost 2 bases, with 10 bases spanning the gap. Germline V CDR1 and CDR2: SGDLS, YYNGEE. The CDR3 loop is CASSGIRPTDTQYF. The CDR3 DNA reads as TGTGCCAGCAGCGGGATCCGGCCCACAGATACGCAGTATTTT.

Here the CDR3 DNA reads TGTGCCATCAGTGAGTCGACCGGAATCTATGGCTACACCTTC. Translation: CAISESTGIYGYTF. The chain carries TRBV10-3 and TRBJ1-2, with no clear D. Deletions cut 0 bases from V and 4 bases from J, with 9 bases between. This CDR3 has 14 residues. The germline V gene has CDR1 ENHRY and CDR2 SYGVKD.

This chain connects TRBV6-5 to TRBJ2-7; D is unclear. The CDR3 extends over 11 amino acids. Germline assignment: CDR1 MNHEY and CDR2 SVGAGI. With 10 bases removed from V and 2 bases from J, the gap between germline ends came to 9 bases. The CDR3 bases are TGTGCCACCCGTAGAGCCTACGAGCAGTACTTC. Translated: CATRRAYEQYF.

The gene calls are TRBV6-6 and TRBJ2-7, with TRBD1 identical over 8 bases. In germline, CDR1 is MNHNY, CDR2 SVGAGI (reference sequence). V shed 2 bases and J 9 bases; nucleotides not matched to a gene: 6. The CDR3 extends over 13 amino acids. The DNA for the CDR3 is TGTGCCAGCAGTTACCTGGGAGGACAGGGGCAGTACTTC. Amino acid sequence: CASSYLGGQGQYF.

This clone turned up a few times. J is TRBJ2-2 and V is TRBV6-5; D possibly uses TRBD1 or TRBD2 (5 bases each). Germline V gene data show CDR1 as MNHEY and CDR2 as SVGAGI. With 6 bases removed from V and 6 bases from J, the gap between germline ends came to 14 bases. CDR3 length: 14 residues. For the CDR3, the DNA is TGTGCCAGCAGCCGGGGACGGGGTGCCGGGGAGCTGTTTTTT. Translation gives CASSRGRGAGELFF.

The chain has TRBV7-8 and TRBJ2-7; possibly TRBD1 for D (6 bases). V was trimmed by 5 bases and J by 4 bases, leaving 15 bases between them. CDR3 length: 14 residues. Germline V gene data show CDR1 as SGHVS and CDR2 as FQNEAQ. The CDR3 sequence: CASSLQTGLYEQYF. The CDR3 DNA reads TGTGCCAGCAGCCTCCAGACAGGCCTGTACGAGCAGTACTTC.

The table lists this clone with a few counts. The chain links TRBV5-1 to TRBJ1-1; a weak D match, TRBD1 (5 bases). Trimming shortened V by 0 bases and J by 0 bases, and 9 bases separated the two germline ends. The CDR3 covers 15 residues. The germline CDR1 and CDR2 sequences are SGHRS and YFSETQ. The CDR3 is CASSLGPGVNTEAFF. The CDR3 DNA reads TGCGCCAGCAGCTTGGGGCCGGGGGTGAACACTGAAGCTTTCTTT. Full variable domain (outside the CDR3, taken from reference TRBV5-1 and TRBJ1-1): KAGVTQTPRYLIKTRGQQVTLSCSPISGHRSVSWYQQTPGQGLQFLFEYFSETQRNKGNFPGRFSGRQFSNSRSEMNVSTLELGDSALYLCASSLGPGVNTEAFFGQGTRLTVV.

A note on this clone: Other DNA variants within this sample encode the same CDR3. The V call is TRBV5-1, the J call TRBJ1-5; D is ambiguous. V lost 2 bases to trimming and J lost 1 base, with 7 bases between them. Germline assignment: CDR1 SGHRS and CDR2 YFSETQ. The CDR3 has 14 amino acids. Written as DNA, the CDR3 is TGCGCCAGCAGCTTCGGCGGAAGCAATCAGCCCCAGCATTTT. Translated: CASSFGGSNQPQHF. The variable domain in full, with the rest retrieved from reference TRBV5-1 and TRBJ1-5, is KAGVTQTPRYLIKTRGQQVTLSCSPISGHRSVSWYQQTPGQGLQFLFEYFSETQRNKGNFPGRFSGRQFSNSRSEMNVSTLELGDSALYLCASSFGGSNQPQHFGDGTRLSIL.

The chain uses TRBV9 and TRBJ2-1, with D perhaps TRBD2 (6 bases). Trimming left V 4 bases short and J 8 bases short, with 10 bases between. The germline gives CDR1 SGDLS, CDR2 YYNGEE. CDR3 length equals 12 residues. CDR3 coding DNA: TGTGCCAGCAGCCGCCGGAGGGATGAGCAGTTCTTC. It encodes CASSRRRDEQFF. Full variable domain (rest looked up from reference TRBV9 and TRBJ2-1): DSGVTQTPKHLITATGQRVTLRCSPRSGDLSVYWYQQSLDQGLQFLIQYYNGEERAKGNILERFSAQQFPDLHSELNLSSLELGDSALYFCASSRRRDEQFFGPGTRLTVL.

V and J are TRBV10-3 and TRBJ1-3; 7 bases are shared with TRBD1. After removal of 7 bases from V and 4 bases from J, the junction contained 7 bases not matched to a gene. This CDR3 spans 14 amino acids. From germline, CDR1 is ENHRY and CDR2 SYGVKD. CDR3 coding DNA: TGTGCCATCACTAAGGGGGCTGCGGGAAACACCATATATTTT. Protein product: CAITKGAAGNTIYF.

The V gene is TRBV20-1, the J gene TRBJ1-1, with no clear D. This CDR3 comprises 11 residues. Trimming took off 5 bases at V and 4 bases at J, with 8 bases between the two ends. Germline assignment: CDR1 DFQATT and CDR2 SNEGSKA (reference sequence). This CDR3 is CSAQAATEAFF. DNA of the CDR3: TGCAGTGCTCAGGCGGCCACTGAAGCTTTCTTT.

There are a few counts of this clone. The gene calls are TRBV7-9 and TRBJ2-7; tentatively, D is TRBD2 (6 bases). The germline gives CDR1 SEHNR, CDR2 FQNEAQ (reference sequence). The V end was cut by 1 base, the J end by 6 bases, with 13 bases between. There are 14 residues in the CDR3. This chain's CDR3 is CASSLELATVEQYF. The CDR3, as DNA: TGTGCCAGCAGCTTAGAACTAGCCACCGTCGAGCAGTACTTC.